These 13 T cell receptor beta chains originate from one sample sequenced in a study of T cell repertoires in cytomegalovirus infection. TCRdb processed the reads anew with MiXCR; each CDR3 protein has one entry. The top ten clones hold roughly an eighth of a sample with around 530,000 distinct CDR3 sequences, approximately 26% of them seen once. The specimen sequenced was PBMCs. These receptors were obtained from a human donor in good health (CMV status not recorded). Some clones in this sample may be carry-over from other donors' samples.

This clonotype showed up many times. The V call is TRBV7-2, the J call TRBJ1-5; tentatively, D is TRBD1 (6 bases). V was cut by 3 bases and J by 4 bases, with 13 bases left in between. From germline, CDR1 is SGHTA and CDR2 FQGNSA. The CDR3 is made up of 15 amino acids. The DNA for the CDR3 is TGTGCCAGCAGCTTTACCCCCGGGACAAATCAGCCCCAGCATTTT. It encodes CASSFTPGTNQPQHF.

This clonotype has only a few counts. The chain links TRBV2 to TRBJ2-1; 9 positions agree with TRBD2. Losses at the gene ends were 6 bases for V and 5 bases for J; bases not matched to a gene: 14. The germline V gene has CDR1 SNHLY and CDR2 FYNNEI. CDR3 length: 17 residues. The CDR3 is CASRGKISGSRDNEQFF. Here the CDR3 DNA reads TGTGCCAGCAGAGGAAAGATTAGCGGGAGTAGGGACAATGAGCAGTTCTTC.

There are a few counts of this clonotype. The genes are TRBV28 and TRBJ1-4, with no clear D. Germline V gene data show CDR1 as MDHEN and CDR2 as SYDVKM. The CDR3 extends over 13 amino acids. The germline V and J ends were trimmed by 3 bases and 8 bases, with 10 bases remaining between them. Here the CDR3 DNA reads TGTGCCAGCAGTTTCGGAGGACGGGAAAAACTGTTTTTT. It translates to CASSFGGREKLFF.

V usage is TRBV19 and J usage is TRBJ1-3; 8 bases are a match to TRBD1. Germline-derived CDR1 and CDR2 are LNHDA and SQIVND (reference sequence). Trimming cost V 7 bases and J 4 bases; bases outside gene matches: 9. The CDR3 loop spans 15 amino acids. The CDR3 DNA is TGTGCCAGTATACCGGGACAGGAGTTAGGAAACACCATATATTTT. It is translated as CASIPGQELGNTIYF.

This clonotype was detected ten times or more. The V call is TRBV12-3 or TRBV12-4, the J call TRBJ1-5; no reliable D call. CDR3 length: 15 amino acids. Trimming left V 6 bases short and J 3 bases short, with 15 bases between. The CDR3 loop reads CASSLQEGFNQPQHF. CDR3 DNA: TGTGCCAGCAGCCTGCAAGAAGGATTCAATCAGCCCCAGCATTTT.

The V and J genes are TRBV6-2 or TRBV6-3 and TRBJ2-1; D perhaps matches TRBD2 (5 bases). Germline CDR1 is MNHEY and CDR2 is SVGEGT. Deletions cut 5 bases from V and 12 bases from J, with 14 bases between. The CDR3 is 12 residues long. The DNA for the CDR3 is TGTGCCAGCAGTACAACTAGTCCCCTGCAGTTCTTC. Amino acids: CASSTTSPLQFF.

This sequence joins TRBV12-3 or TRBV12-4 and TRBJ2-2, with 9 bases lining up with TRBD1. CDR3 length equals 18 residues. J gave up 1 base and V 5 bases, and 11 bases lay outside the gene matches. This chain's CDR3 is CASSTNRGRGLNTGELFF. Written as DNA, the CDR3 is TGTGCCAGCAGTACAAACAGGGGGCGGGGGTTGAACACCGGGGAGCTGTTTTTT.

The chain recombines TRBV7-9 with TRBJ2-2; D call uncertain. CDR3 length equals 15 residues. Germline V gives CDR1 SEHNR, CDR2 FQNEAQ (reference sequence). V was shortened by 2 bases and J by 6 bases, with 13 bases between the two germline ends. The CDR3 spells CASSLRSSRSGELFF. The CDR3 bases are TGTGCCAGCAGCTTAAGGTCGAGCAGATCCGGGGAGCTGTTTTTT.

Regarding this clonotype: Being one base from a much bigger clone, this may be a read error. This sequence joins TRBV7-2 and TRBJ2-1; D not resolved. Per the germline V gene, CDR1 is SGHTA and CDR2 is FQGNSA. Trimming cost V 6 bases and J 11 bases, with 20 bases left between them. The CDR3 spans 14 residues. DNA for the CDR3: TGTGCCAGCAGTAAACCCCCTGGCGGCGGTAAGCAGTTCTTC. It translates to CASSKPPGGGKQFF.

This clonotype occurred many times. This chain uses TRBV28 with TRBJ1-4; TRBD1 aligns across 8 bases. The CDR3 consists of 16 residues. V lost 4 bases, J lost 8 bases, and 12 bases stayed unmatched. CDR1 and CDR2 (germline): MDHEN, SYDVKM. The CDR3 DNA is TGTGCCAGCAGTTCCTCAAGGACAGGGCTGGGGGAAAAACTGTTTTTT. Translation gives CASSSSRTGLGEKLFF.

The genes are TRBV11-2 and TRBJ2-1; TRBD2 matches 9 bases. Germline CDR1 SGHAT, CDR2 FQNNGV. CDR3 length: 15 residues. Trimming removed 3 bases from V and 5 bases from J; junction bases left unmatched: 5. The CDR3 region has the DNA TGTGCCAGCAGCTTCTCAGCGGGAGGCCACAATGAGCAGTTCTTC. Protein: CASSFSAGGHNEQFF.

This clonotype was counted only a few times. The chain links TRBV14 to TRBJ1-2; D unresolved. CDR1 is SGHDN and CDR2 is FVKESK in the germline V gene. The CDR3 is made up of 13 amino acids. The ends were cut back, 4 bases at V and 8 bases at J, with 14 bases in the middle. The DNA for the CDR3 is TGTGCCAGCAGCCCCCTTGGAACGATCGGCTACACCTTC. It translates to CASSPLGTIGYTF.

In its sample, this clonotype was seen a few times. The V call is TRBV6-2 or TRBV6-3, the J call TRBJ1-1, with D possibly being TRBD1 (5 bases). Between the trimmed V and J ends, which lost 4 bases and 1 base, there was a span of 13 bases. The CDR3 has 15 amino acids. Per the germline V gene, CDR1 is MNHEY and CDR2 is SVGEGT. The CDR3 protein is CASSSPGIKNTEAFF. CDR3 DNA: TGTGCCAGCAGTTCGCCAGGGATAAAGAACACTGAAGCTTTCTTT.